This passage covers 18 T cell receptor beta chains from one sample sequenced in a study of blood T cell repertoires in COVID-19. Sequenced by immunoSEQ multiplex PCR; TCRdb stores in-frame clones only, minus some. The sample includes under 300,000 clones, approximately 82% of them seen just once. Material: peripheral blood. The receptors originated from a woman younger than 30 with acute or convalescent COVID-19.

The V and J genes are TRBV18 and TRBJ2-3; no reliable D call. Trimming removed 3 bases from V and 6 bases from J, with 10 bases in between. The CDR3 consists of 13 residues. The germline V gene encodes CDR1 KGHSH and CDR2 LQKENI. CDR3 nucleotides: TGTGCCAGCTCACCGACGAACGGGGATACGCAGTATTTT. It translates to CASSPTNGDTQYF.

CDR3 in amino acids: CASSSGTLLTEAFF. CDR3 bases: TGTGCCAGCAGCTCAGGGACATTACTCACTGAAGCTTTCTTT. This chain connects TRBV5-4 to TRBJ1-1, with TRBD1 as a possible D gene (6 bases). There are 14 residues in the CDR3. In germline, CDR1 is SGHNT, CDR2 YYREEE (reference sequence). The V gene lost 3 bases and the J gene lost 4 bases, with 13 bases spanning the gap. The entire variable domain, with the rest obtained from reference TRBV5-4 and TRBJ1-1, is as follows: ETGVTQSPTHLIKTRGQQVTLRCSSQSGHNTVSWYQQALGQGPQFIFQYYREEENGRGNFPPRFSGLQFPNYSSELNVNALELDDSALYLCASSSGTLLTEAFFGQGTRLTVV.

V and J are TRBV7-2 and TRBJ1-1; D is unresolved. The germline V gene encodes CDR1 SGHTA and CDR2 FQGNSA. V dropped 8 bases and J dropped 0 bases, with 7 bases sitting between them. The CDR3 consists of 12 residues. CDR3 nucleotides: TGTGCCAGCGGCCTTTTGAACACTGAAGCTTTCTTT. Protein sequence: CASGLLNTEAFF.

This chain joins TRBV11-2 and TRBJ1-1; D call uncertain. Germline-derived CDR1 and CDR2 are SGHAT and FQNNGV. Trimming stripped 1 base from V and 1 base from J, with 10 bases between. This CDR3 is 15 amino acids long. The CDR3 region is CASSLGYAQNTEAFF. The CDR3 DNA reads TGTGCCAGCAGCTTAGGTTACGCACAGAACACTGAAGCTTTCTTT.

The CDR3: CASSYYSGTDTQYF. DNA for the CDR3: TGCGCCAGCAGCTACTATAGCGGAACAGATACGCAGTATTTT. The chain has TRBV5-1 and TRBJ2-3, with a possible D match to TRBD2 (6 bases). V lost 3 bases and J lost 3, with 11 bases in between. The CDR3 is 14 residues long. CDR1 is SGHRS and CDR2 is YFSETQ in the germline V gene.

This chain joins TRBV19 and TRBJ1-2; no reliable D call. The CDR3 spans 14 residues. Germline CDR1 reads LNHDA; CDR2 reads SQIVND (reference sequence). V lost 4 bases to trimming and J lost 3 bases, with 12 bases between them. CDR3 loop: CASSRAVGDYGYTF. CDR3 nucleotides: TGTGCCAGTAGTAGGGCGGTCGGGGACTATGGCTACACCTTC.

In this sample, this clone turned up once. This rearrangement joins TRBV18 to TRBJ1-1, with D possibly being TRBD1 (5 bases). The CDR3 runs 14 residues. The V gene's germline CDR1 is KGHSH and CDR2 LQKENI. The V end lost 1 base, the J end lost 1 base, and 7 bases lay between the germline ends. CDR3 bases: TGTGCCAGCTCACCACGAGGACAGAACACTGAAGCTTTCTTT. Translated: CASSPRGQNTEAFF. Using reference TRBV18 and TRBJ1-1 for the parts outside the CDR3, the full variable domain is NAGVMQNPRHLVRRRGQEARLRCSPMKGHSHVYWYRQLPEEGLKFMVYLQKENIIDESGMPKERFSAEFPKEGPSILRIQQVVRGDSAAYFCASSPRGQNTEAFFGQGTRLTVV.

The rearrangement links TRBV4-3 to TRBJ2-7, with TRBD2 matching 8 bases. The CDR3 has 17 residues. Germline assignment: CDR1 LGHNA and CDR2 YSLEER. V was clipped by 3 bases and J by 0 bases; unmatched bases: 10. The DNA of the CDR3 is TGCGCCAGCAGCCAGGGCGTTTCGGGGACTAGCTCCTACGAGCAGTACTTC. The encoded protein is CASSQGVSGTSSYEQYF.

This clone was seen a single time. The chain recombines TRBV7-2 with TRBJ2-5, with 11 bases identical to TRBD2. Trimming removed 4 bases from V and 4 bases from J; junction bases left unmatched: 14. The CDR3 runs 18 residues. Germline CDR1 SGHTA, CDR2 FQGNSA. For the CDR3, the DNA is TGTGCCAGCAGCTCCTTCCTAGCGGGAGGAGGGTGGGGAGAGACCCAGTACTTC. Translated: CASSSFLAGGGWGETQYF.

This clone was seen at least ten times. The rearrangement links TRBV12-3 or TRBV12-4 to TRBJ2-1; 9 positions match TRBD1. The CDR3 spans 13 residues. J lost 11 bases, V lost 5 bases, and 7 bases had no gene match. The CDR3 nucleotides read TGTGCCAGCAGTCGCGTACAGGGGGCAAAGCAGTTCTTC. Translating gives CASSRVQGAKQFF.

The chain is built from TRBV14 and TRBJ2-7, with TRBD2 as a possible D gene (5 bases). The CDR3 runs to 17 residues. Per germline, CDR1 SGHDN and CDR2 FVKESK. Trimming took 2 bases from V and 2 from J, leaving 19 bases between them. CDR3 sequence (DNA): TGTGCCAGCAGCCAAAAACCCTTGTGGGAGAGGACCTACGAGCAGTACTTC. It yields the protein CASSQKPLWERTYEQYF.

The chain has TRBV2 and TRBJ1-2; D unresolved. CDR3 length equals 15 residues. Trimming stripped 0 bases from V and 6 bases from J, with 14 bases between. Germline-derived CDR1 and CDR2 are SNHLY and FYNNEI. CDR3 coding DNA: TGTGCCAGCAGTGAAGCCGAGGCGGGAGGGCATGGCTACACCTTC. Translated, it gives CASSEAEAGGHGYTF.

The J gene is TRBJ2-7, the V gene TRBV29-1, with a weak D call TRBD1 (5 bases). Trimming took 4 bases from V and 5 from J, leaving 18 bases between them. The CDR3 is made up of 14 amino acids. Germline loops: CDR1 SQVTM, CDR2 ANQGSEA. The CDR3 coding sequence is TGCAGCGTTGGGTCGACCCCAGGGTCCCACGAGCAGTACTTC. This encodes CSVGSTPGSHEQYF.

Written as DNA, the CDR3 is TGTGCCAGTAGTCTCCTCGGGCAGGGGGGCTCTGGGGCCAACGTCCTGACTTTC. Protein product: CASSLLGQGGSGANVLTF. The V call is TRBV19, the J call TRBJ2-6, with D tentatively TRBD1 (7 bases). The CDR3 length is 18 residues. Germline values: CDR1 LNHDA, CDR2 SQIVND (reference sequence). V dropped 5 bases and J dropped 0 bases, with 17 bases sitting between them.

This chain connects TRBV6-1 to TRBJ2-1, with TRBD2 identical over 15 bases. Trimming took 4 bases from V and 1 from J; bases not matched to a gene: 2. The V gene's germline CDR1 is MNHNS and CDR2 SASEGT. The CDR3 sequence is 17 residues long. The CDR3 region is CASSVGLAGGSYNEQFF. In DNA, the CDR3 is TGTGCCAGCAGTGTGGGACTAGCGGGAGGTTCCTACAATGAGCAGTTCTTC.

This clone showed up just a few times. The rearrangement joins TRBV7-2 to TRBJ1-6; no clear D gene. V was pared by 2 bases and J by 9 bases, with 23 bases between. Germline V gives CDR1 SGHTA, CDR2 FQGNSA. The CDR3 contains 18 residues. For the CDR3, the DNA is TGTGCCAGCAGCTTAATCGTCCTCCGGGGTTTTGGTACTTCACCCCTCCACTTT. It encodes CASSLIVLRGFGTSPLHF.

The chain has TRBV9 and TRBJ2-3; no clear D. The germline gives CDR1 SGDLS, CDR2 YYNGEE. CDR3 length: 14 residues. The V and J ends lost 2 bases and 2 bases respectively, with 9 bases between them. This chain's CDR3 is CASSVTVYTDTQYF. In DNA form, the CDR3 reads TGTGCCAGCAGCGTTACGGTTTACACAGATACGCAGTATTTT.

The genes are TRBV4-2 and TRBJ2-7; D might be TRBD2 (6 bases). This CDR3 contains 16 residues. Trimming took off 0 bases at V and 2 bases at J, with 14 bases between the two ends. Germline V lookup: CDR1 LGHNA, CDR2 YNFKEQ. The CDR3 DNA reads TGTGCCAGCAGCCAAGAGTACGGATGGGAGGCCTACGAGCAGTACTTC. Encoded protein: CASSQEYGWEAYEQYF.